The TCR beta chain under discussion was sequenced for a study of Graves' ophthalmopathy and Graves' hyperthyroidism. General observations from the study: A model of 13 signatures distinguished ophthalmopathy from stable hyperthyroidism at around 90% sensitivity and 70% to 84% specificity.

On this clonotype itself: Antigen: not known.

Trimming took 6 bases from V and 6 from J, leaving 23 bases between them. The germline V gene encodes CDR1 DFQATT and CDR2 SNEGSKA (reference sequence). This CDR3 has 15 amino acids. CDR3 regions of TCR beta were amplified from RNA transcripts. Second-round multiplex PCR came after a first-round RT-PCR that employed HTBI primers. TCRdb re-derived calls from the multiplex PCR reads in MiXCR, one entry per CDR3 protein. The repertoire holds over 500,000 distinct CDR3 sequences, with over 20% as singletons. This TCR derives from a young woman with stable Graves' hyperthyroidism. Some clones in this sample may be carry-over from other donors' samples. This chain links TRBV20-1 with TRBJ1-2; D is perhaps TRBD1 (6 bases). Sequencing was performed on peripheral blood. DNA of the CDR3: TGCAGTGCCCCCGAGGGGGGGAGTACGAGTCATGGCTACACCTTC. It encodes CSAPEGGSTSHGYTF.